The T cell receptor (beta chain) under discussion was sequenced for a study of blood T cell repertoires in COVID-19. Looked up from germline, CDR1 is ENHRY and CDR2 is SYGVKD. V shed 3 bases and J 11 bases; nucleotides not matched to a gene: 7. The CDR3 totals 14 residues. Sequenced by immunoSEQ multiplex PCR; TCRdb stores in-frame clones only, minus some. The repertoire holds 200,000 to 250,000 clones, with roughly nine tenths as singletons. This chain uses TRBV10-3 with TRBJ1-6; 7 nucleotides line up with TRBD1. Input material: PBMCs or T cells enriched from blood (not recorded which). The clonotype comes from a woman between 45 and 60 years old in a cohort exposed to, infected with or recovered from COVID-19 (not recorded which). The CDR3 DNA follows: TGTGCCATCAGTGACGGGAAAGGGGGCCCACCCCTCCACTTT. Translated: CAISDGKGGPPLHF.